Shown below are 4 T cell receptor beta chains from a single sample sequenced in a study of tumor-infiltrating lymphocytes in localized non-small cell lung cancer. Produced via immunoSEQ multiplex PCR; TCRdb's table is partial and in-frame only. In the table there are about 16,000 clones, 70% to 85% of which are singletons. Specimen: lung tumor tissue. Every receptor here comes from a human donor with non-small cell lung cancer.

The CDR3 nucleotides read TGTGCCAGTAACCCCAGAGGCATGAACACTGAAGCTTTCTTT. Translation: CASNPRGMNTEAFF. The chain has TRBV19 and TRBJ1-1; D unclear. V was trimmed by 7 bases and J by 0 bases, leaving 12 bases between them. Germline-derived CDR1 and CDR2 are LNHDA and SQIVND (reference sequence). CDR3 length: 14 amino acids.

The chain recombines TRBV11-2 with TRBJ2-5; D is possibly TRBD2 (5 bases). Germline loops: CDR1 SGHAT, CDR2 FQNNGV. CDR3 length: 16 residues. V was shortened by 3 bases and J by 1 base, with 15 bases between the two germline ends. CDR3 protein: CASSLGRRGRQETQYF. CDR3 DNA sequence: TGTGCCAGCAGCTTGGGTAGGCGCGGGCGCCAAGAGACCCAGTACTTC.

The CDR3 sequence is CASSEARGQGMFKMADGYTF. CDR3 DNA sequence: TGTGCCAGCAGTGAAGCGAGGGGACAGGGGATGTTTAAGATGGCGGATGGCTACACCTTC. The chain joins TRBV6-1 to TRBJ1-2; TRBD1 agrees at 10 bases. Germline CDR1 MNHNS, CDR2 SASEGT. V shed 0 bases, J shed 6 bases, and the junction held 19 bases outside the gene matches. The CDR3 is made up of 20 amino acids.

V gene TRBV30 combines with J gene TRBJ1-6; 9 bases line up with TRBD1. With V trimmed by 0 bases and J by 8 bases, 5 bases remained unmatched. The CDR3 totals 15 residues. Germline lookup yields CDR1 GTSNPN and CDR2 SVGIG (reference sequence). The chain's CDR3 is CAWSVIDRGYSPLHF. CDR3 DNA sequence: TGTGCCTGGAGTGTAATAGACAGGGGGTATTCACCCCTCCACTTT.